This passage covers 32 T cell receptor beta chains from one sample sequenced in a study of CD8+ T cells in alopecia areata. Reverse transcribed after extraction, RNA yielded cDNA as the sequencing template. Method: immunoSEQ multiplex PCR; TCRdb's copy keeps in-frame clones and lacks some. The sample records 140,000 to 150,000 clones, around 58% being singletons. The material was CD4+ T cells sorted from blood, obtained at week 0. The receptor set was obtained from a human donor with alopecia areata.

This clone appeared once. V is TRBV29-1 and J is TRBJ2-7; D call uncertain. Per the germline V gene, CDR1 is SQVTM and CDR2 is ANQGSEA. CDR3 size: 14 residues. Trimming took 4 bases from V and 6 from J, leaving 19 bases between them. The CDR3 DNA reads TGCAGCGTTGGATCAGGATTTGGCCTACGCGAGCAGTACTTC. This translates into CSVGSGFGLREQYF.

The V call is TRBV7-9, the J call TRBJ2-1; no definite D call. This CDR3 has 11 amino acids. Germline CDR1 and CDR2: SEHNR and FQNEAQ (reference sequence). Trimming removed 1 base from V and 12 bases from J, with 7 bases in between. The CDR3 DNA is TGTGCCAGCAGCTTAGAGGTTGGGCAGTTCTTC. It codes for CASSLEVGQFF.

This chain links TRBV4-1 with TRBJ2-6; D is unresolved. The V end lost 1 base, the J end lost 2 bases, and 6 bases lay between the germline ends. Germline CDR1 MGHRA, CDR2 YSYEKL. The CDR3 length is 15 residues. The DNA of the CDR3 is TGCGCCAGCAGCCAAGTAAGGGCTGGGGCCAACGTCCTGACTTTC. It translates to CASSQVRAGANVLTF.

Concerning this clone: The germline gene is not matched at one end of the junction; a read error may be the cause. The rearrangement uses TRBV27 and TRBJ2-7, with D maybe TRBD2 (5 bases). CDR3 length: 11 residues. The germline CDR1 and CDR2 sequences are MNHEY and SMNVEV (reference sequence). The CDR3 region is CASRDLKGLTF. CDR3 nucleotide sequence: TGTGCCAGCAGGGACTTAAAGGGCCTCACCTTC.

This clone was detected many times. The chain is built from TRBV7-2 and TRBJ2-3; D gene unclear. The germline CDR1 and CDR2 sequences are SGHTA and FQGNSA. Deletions cut 1 base from V and 5 bases from J, with 7 bases between. The CDR3 extends over 13 amino acids. CDR3 residues: CASSLDNEDTQYF. CDR3 bases: TGTGCCAGCAGCTTAGATAATGAAGATACGCAGTATTTT. The full variable domain, in which reference TRBV7-2 and TRBJ2-3 provide the parts outside the CDR3, is GAGVSQSPSNKVTEKGKDVELRCDPISGHTALYWYRQSLGQGLEFLIYFQGNSAPDKSGLPSDRFSAERTGGSVSTLTIQRTQQEDSAVYLCASSLDNEDTQYFGPGTRLTVL.

The rearrangement joins TRBV2 to TRBJ1-2; D is uncertain. CDR3 size: 13 residues. V lost 7 bases, J lost 5 bases, and 14 bases lay in between. Germline-derived CDR1 and CDR2 are SNHLY and FYNNEI. The CDR3 DNA follows: TGTGCCAGCATCAAGGACGGAGAGTATGGCTACACCTTC. Translating gives CASIKDGEYGYTF.

The chain recombines TRBV9 with TRBJ2-2; 10 bases line up with TRBD1. CDR1 is SGDLS and CDR2 is YYNGEE in the germline V gene. The CDR3 is 15 amino acids. The CDR3 sequence is CASDPGQGGTGELFF. The CDR3 coding sequence is TGTGCATCCGACCCCGGACAGGGGGGGACCGGGGAGCTGTTTTTT. The whole variable domain, filled in from reference TRBV9 and TRBJ2-2, reads DSGVTQTPKHLITATGQRVTLRCSPRSGDLSVYWYQQSLDQGLQFLIQYYNGEERAKGNILERFSAQQFPDLHSELNLSSLELGDSALYFCASDPGQGGTGELFFGEGSRLTVL.

This chain links TRBV29-1 with TRBJ1-2, with D possibly TRBD1 on 5 matching bases. The CDR3 spans 13 residues. V dropped 6 bases and J dropped 0 bases, with 11 bases sitting between them. Germline V gene sequence: CDR1 SQVTM, CDR2 ANQGSEA. CDR3 sequence: CSVQGGTNYGYTF. The DNA of the CDR3 is TGCAGCGTGCAGGGCGGCACTAACTATGGCTACACCTTC.

The CDR3: CASSLPSRGPEQFF. In nucleotides, the CDR3 is TGTGCCAGCAGCTTACCTAGCCGGGGGCCTGAGCAGTTCTTC. The V gene is TRBV7-2, the J gene TRBJ2-1; possibly TRBD1 or TRBD2 for D (6 bases each). CDR3 length equals 14 residues. V shed 2 bases and J shed 9 bases, with 14 bases lying between them. Germline CDR1 and CDR2: SGHTA and FQGNSA.

This clone has a count of ten or more. The rearrangement joins TRBV7-2 to TRBJ1-1; D remains unclear. Trimming took off 5 bases at V and 4 bases at J, with 11 bases between the two ends. The CDR3 is made up of 13 amino acids. In germline, CDR1 is SGHTA, CDR2 FQGNSA. CDR3 bases: TGTGCCAGCAGCCCAGTAACTCTCACTGAAGCTTTCTTT. As protein: CASSPVTLTEAFF. The entire variable domain, with the rest obtained from reference TRBV7-2 and TRBJ1-1, is as follows: GAGVSQSPSNKVTEKGKDVELRCDPISGHTALYWYRQSLGQGLEFLIYFQGNSAPDKSGLPSDRFSAERTGGSVSTLTIQRTQQEDSAVYLCASSPVTLTEAFFGQGTRLTVV.

The CDR3 region is CASSYDRDYGYTF. The CDR3 DNA is TGTGCCAGCAGTTACGACAGGGACTATGGCTACACCTTC. The rearrangement links TRBV5-6 to TRBJ1-2; TRBD1 matches at 7 bases. Losses at the gene ends were 5 bases for V and 3 bases for J; bases not matched to a gene: 4. The CDR3 consists of 13 residues. CDR1 is SGHDT, CDR2 YYEEEE, per germline.

The V call is TRBV19, the J call TRBJ2-3, with 13 bases matching TRBD2. The ends lost 5 bases at V and 2 bases at J; junction bases unmatched: 4. CDR1 and CDR2 from the germline V gene are LNHDA and SQIVND (reference sequence). The CDR3 runs 16 residues. The CDR3 DNA is TGTGCCAGTAGTCCGGGACTAGCGGGGTACACAGATACGCAGTATTTT. Protein sequence: CASSPGLAGYTDTQYF.

This clone was seen more than once but under ten times. This sequence joins TRBV29-1 and TRBJ2-5; TRBD1 matches at 8 bases. Germline loops: CDR1 SQVTM, CDR2 ANQGSEA. This CDR3 is built from 13 residues. After removal of 7 bases from V and 1 base from J, the junction contained 5 bases not matched to a gene. The DNA of the CDR3 is TGCAGCGGAACCGGGACAGGCCAAGAGACCCAGTACTTC. Its protein is CSGTGTGQETQYF.

The chain uses TRBV29-1 and TRBJ2-6; the D is unclear. Germline-derived CDR1 and CDR2 are SQVTM and ANQGSEA. Trimming cost V 5 bases and J 0 bases, with 8 bases left between them. The CDR3 loop spans 14 amino acids. The CDR3: CSVTNTSGANVLTF. As DNA, the CDR3 is TGCAGCGTTACGAACACCTCTGGGGCCAACGTCCTGACTTTC.

The rearrangement links TRBV10-3 to TRBJ2-2; D ambiguous. From germline, CDR1 is ENHRY and CDR2 SYGVKD. The CDR3 consists of 16 residues. V shed 10 bases and J shed 1 base, with 19 bases lying between them. CDR3 protein: CANAPHNGVNTGELFF. In DNA, the CDR3 is TGTGCCAACGCACCCCATAACGGAGTGAACACCGGGGAGCTGTTTTTT.

The chain joins TRBV2 to TRBJ2-7, with no clear D. The V gene's germline CDR1 is SNHLY and CDR2 FYNNEI. This CDR3 spans 10 amino acids. With 6 bases removed from V and 6 bases from J, the gap between germline ends came to 6 bases. The CDR3 spells CASRVVEQYF. In DNA, the CDR3 is TGTGCCAGCAGGGTTGTCGAGCAGTACTTC. The full variable domain, with the rest looked up from reference TRBV2 and TRBJ2-7, is EPEVTQTPSHQVTQMGQEVILRCVPISNHLYFYWYRQILGQKVEFLVSFYNNEISEKSEIFDDQFSVERPDGSNFTLKIRSTKLEDSAMYFCASRVVEQYFGPGTRLTVT.

This clone was counted a few times. V and J are TRBV29-1 and TRBJ1-2, with D unclear. The V end was cut by 5 bases, the J end by 2 bases, with 9 bases between. Germline loops: CDR1 SQVTM, CDR2 ANQGSEA. The CDR3 loop spans 12 amino acids. CDR3 protein: CSVRETNYGYTF. CDR3 bases: TGCAGCGTTCGGGAAACGAACTATGGCTACACCTTC. Variable domain in full (rest from reference TRBV29-1 and TRBJ1-2): SAVISQKPSRDICQRGTSLTIQCQVDSQVTMMFWYRQQPGQSLTLIATANQGSEATYESGFVIDKFPISRPNLTFSTLTVSNMSPEDSSIYLCSVRETNYGYTFGSGTRLTVV.

The chain combines TRBV2 with TRBJ1-2; the match to TRBD1 covers 8 bases. The CDR3 is 14 residues long. CDR1 and CDR2 (germline): SNHLY, FYNNEI. V lost 7 bases, J lost 8 bases, and 12 bases stayed unmatched. The CDR3 sequence: CASIFPGTGKGYTF. CDR3 sequence (DNA): TGTGCCAGCATATTCCCCGGGACAGGAAAGGGCTACACCTTC. The entire variable domain, with the rest obtained from reference TRBV2 and TRBJ1-2, is as follows: EPEVTQTPSHQVTQMGQEVILRCVPISNHLYFYWYRQILGQKVEFLVSFYNNEISEKSEIFDDQFSVERPDGSNFTLKIRSTKLEDSAMYFCASIFPGTGKGYTFGSGTRLTVV.

This clone has just a few counts. The chain links TRBV10-3 to TRBJ1-1; maybe TRBD1 (5 bases). CDR3 size: 12 residues. The germline CDR1 and CDR2 sequences are ENHRY and SYGVKD. V lost 3 bases to trimming and J lost 10 bases, with 12 bases between them. As DNA, the CDR3 is TGTGCCATCAGTGACCAGGGTCTCAGAGCTTTCTTT. Its protein product is CAISDQGLRAFF.

V usage is TRBV29-1 and J usage is TRBJ1-2, with 11 bases lining up with TRBD1. Unmatched junction bases numbered 3, after V lost 1 base and J lost 5 bases. From germline, CDR1 is SQVTM and CDR2 ANQGSEA. The CDR3 sequence is 14 residues long. The CDR3 loop is CSVEGTGGRYGYTF. The CDR3 DNA is TGCAGCGTTGAAGGGACAGGGGGCCGGTATGGCTACACCTTC. The entire variable domain, with the rest obtained from reference TRBV29-1 and TRBJ1-2, is as follows: SAVISQKPSRDICQRGTSLTIQCQVDSQVTMMFWYRQQPGQSLTLIATANQGSEATYESGFVIDKFPISRPNLTFSTLTVSNMSPEDSSIYLCSVEGTGGRYGYTFGSGTRLTVV.

The chain recombines TRBV30 with TRBJ1-1; D call uncertain. CDR1 is GTSNPN and CDR2 is SVGIG in the germline V gene (reference sequence). V shed 4 bases and J shed 0 bases, with 6 bases lying between them. This CDR3 comprises 12 residues. The CDR3: CAWTGMNTEAFF. The CDR3, as DNA: TGTGCCTGGACTGGGATGAACACTGAAGCTTTCTTT.

This chain connects TRBV7-2 to TRBJ2-1; 10 positions agree with TRBD2. The V gene end was trimmed by 5 bases and the J gene end by 6 bases; junction bases not matched to a gene: 10. CDR1 is SGHTA, CDR2 FQGNSA, per germline. This CDR3 region has 16 residues. CDR3 DNA: TGTGCCAGCAGCCCGCGGGCTAGCGGGGGCCTCAATGAGCAGTTCTTC. It translates to CASSPRASGGLNEQFF.

In regard to this clone: Additional DNA sequences in this sample encode the identical CDR3. The V call is TRBV9, the J call TRBJ1-6; D is ambiguous. CDR3 size: 16 residues. Germline-derived CDR1 and CDR2 are SGDLS and YYNGEE. Trimming took off 0 bases at V and 0 bases at J, with 7 bases between the two ends. As DNA, the CDR3 is TGTGCCAGCAGCGTAGATAGTAGCTCCTATAATTCACCCCTCCACTTT. Translating it yields CASSVDSSSYNSPLHF.

This clone has more than one count but fewer than ten. The CDR3 loop reads CAWSVGGPYEQYF. DNA for the CDR3: TGTGCCTGGAGTGTCGGCGGACCCTACGAGCAGTACTTC. The V call is TRBV30, the J call TRBJ2-7; D gene ambiguous. CDR3 length: 13 residues. Germline V gene data show CDR1 as GTSNPN and CDR2 as SVGIG (reference sequence). The V and J ends lost 0 bases and 2 bases respectively, with 8 bases between them.

The chain recombines TRBV4-1 with TRBJ1-6; TRBD1 is a possible D gene (5 bases). CDR3 length: 15 amino acids. Germline-derived CDR1 and CDR2 are MGHRA and YSYEKL. The V and J ends lost 1 base and 6 bases respectively, with 10 bases between them. In DNA, the CDR3 is TGCGCCAGCAGCCAAGGTGGGGGTACTAATTCACCCCTCCACTTT. Translation gives CASSQGGGTNSPLHF.

Comment on this clone: Just one base apart from a much larger clone, this may be a read error. CDR3 bases: TGTGCCAGCAGCCAAGGCAGGTGGAGATCAAGCTCCTACGAGCAGTACTTC. Its protein is CASSQGRWRSSSYEQYF. J is TRBJ2-7 and V is TRBV4-2; D unresolved. This CDR3 is built from 17 residues. Germline V gives CDR1 LGHNA, CDR2 YNFKEQ. V lost 1 base and J 0 bases, leaving 16 bases between the germline ends.

The chain is built from TRBV29-1 and TRBJ2-1; D possibly corresponds to TRBD2 (5 bases). The V end was cut by 4 bases, the J end by 8 bases, with 21 bases between. The CDR3 extends over 15 amino acids. From germline, CDR1 is SQVTM and CDR2 ANQGSEA. This CDR3 reads CSVGRSAASRDEQFF. As DNA, the CDR3 is TGCAGCGTTGGACGTTCTGCGGCTAGCCGCGATGAGCAGTTCTTC.

This rearrangement joins TRBV5-1 to TRBJ2-7, with D possibly matching TRBD2 (5 bases). V dropped 4 bases and J dropped 4 bases, with 18 bases sitting between them. The V gene's germline CDR1 is SGHRS and CDR2 YFSETQ. The length of the CDR3 is 15 residues. This CDR3 reads CASSTQDSRGYEQYF. In DNA form, the CDR3 reads TGCGCCAGCAGCACTCAGGACTCTCGGGGATACGAGCAGTACTTC.

The gene calls are TRBV9 and TRBJ1-2, with 7 nucleotides matching TRBD1. CDR3 size: 15 residues. J lost 4 bases, V lost 0 bases, and 6 bases had no gene match. CDR1 SGDLS and CDR2 YYNGEE come from the germline V gene. The CDR3 sequence: CASSVAGDSFYGYTF. The CDR3 coding sequence is TGTGCCAGCAGCGTAGCAGGGGACAGTTTCTATGGCTACACCTTC.

The rearrangement joins TRBV30 to TRBJ1-5; maybe TRBD1 (6 bases). The CDR3 totals 15 residues. CDR1 is GTSNPN and CDR2 is SVGIG in the germline V gene (reference sequence). Deletions cut 3 bases from V and 3 bases from J, with 15 bases between. The CDR3 nucleotides are TGTGCCTGGAGGGAAGAACAGGGTATCAATCAGCCCCAGCATTTT. It encodes CAWREEQGINQPQHF.

This clone occurred a few times. The chain links TRBV4-3 to TRBJ1-1; no definite D call. Germline V gene lookup returns CDR1 LGHNA and CDR2 YSLEER. This CDR3 contains 13 residues. V was cut by 4 bases and J by 2 bases, with 8 bases left in between. CDR3: CASSLRGNTEAFF. The CDR3 coding sequence is TGCGCCAGCAGCCTCAGAGGAAACACTGAAGCTTTCTTT.

The chain couples TRBV6-5 to TRBJ1-5; D is unresolved. In germline, CDR1 is MNHEY, CDR2 SVGAGI. The CDR3 has 12 amino acids. Trimming took 6 bases from V and 5 from J, leaving 8 bases between them. CDR3 nucleotide sequence: TGTGCCAGCAGGGAGAGAGATCAGCCCCAGCATTTT. This codes for CASRERDQPQHF.